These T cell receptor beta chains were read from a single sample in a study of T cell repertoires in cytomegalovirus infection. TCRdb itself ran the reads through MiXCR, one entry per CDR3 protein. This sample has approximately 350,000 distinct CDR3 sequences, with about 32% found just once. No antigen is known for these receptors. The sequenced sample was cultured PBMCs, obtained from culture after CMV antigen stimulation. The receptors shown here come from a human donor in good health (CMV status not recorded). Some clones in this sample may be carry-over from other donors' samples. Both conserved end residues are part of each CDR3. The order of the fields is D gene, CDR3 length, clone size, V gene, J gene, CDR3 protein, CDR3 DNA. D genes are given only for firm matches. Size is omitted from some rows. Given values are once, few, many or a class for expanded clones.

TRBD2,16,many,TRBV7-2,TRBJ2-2,CASTPGAGVGTGELFF,TGTGCCAGCACCCCGGGAGCGGGAGTTGGCACCGGGGAGCTGTTTTTT
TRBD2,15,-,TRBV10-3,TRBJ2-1,CASNSGLAGANEQFF,TGTGCCTCTAACTCGGGACTAGCGGGAGCCAATGAGCAGTTCTTC
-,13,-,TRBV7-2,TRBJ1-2,CASSPGTDSGYTF,TGTGCCAGCAGCCCTGGAACCGATTCAGGCTACACCTTC
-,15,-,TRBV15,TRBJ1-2,CATSRDHQDFYGYTF,TGTGCCACCAGCAGAGATCATCAGGACTTCTATGGCTACACCTTC
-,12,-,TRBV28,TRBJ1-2,CASSLSTYGYTF,TGTGCCAGCAGTTTGAGTACCTATGGCTACACCTTC
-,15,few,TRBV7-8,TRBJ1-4,CASSYHRATNEKLFF,TGTGCCAGCAGCTATCACAGAGCAACTAATGAAAAACTGTTTTTT
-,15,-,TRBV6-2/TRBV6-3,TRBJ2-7,CASSYLMRGTYEQYF,TGTGCCAGCAGTTACCTCATGAGGGGGACCTACGAGCAGTACTTC
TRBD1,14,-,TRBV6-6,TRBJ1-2,CASNQGQQIYGYTF,TGTGCCAGCAACCAGGGACAGCAAATCTATGGCTACACCTTC
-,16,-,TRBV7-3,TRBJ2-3,CASSLLSGAGTDTQYF,TGTGCCAGCAGCTTATTATCGGGAGCCGGCACAGATACGCAGTATTTT
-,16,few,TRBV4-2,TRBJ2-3,CASSQASGPSTDTQYF,TGTGCCAGCAGCCAAGCCAGCGGTCCGAGCACAGATACGCAGTATTTT
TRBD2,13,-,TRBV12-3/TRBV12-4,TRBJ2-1,CASSGLARDEQFF,TGTGCCAGCAGTGGACTAGCGAGGGATGAGCAGTTCTTC
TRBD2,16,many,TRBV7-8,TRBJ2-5,CASSKRPGTSGETQYF,TGTGCCAGCAGCAAACGTCCCGGGACTAGCGGGGAGACCCAGTACTTC
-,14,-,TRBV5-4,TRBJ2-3,CASRLNRETDTQYF,TGTGCCAGCAGACTGAACAGGGAAACGGATACGCAGTATTTT
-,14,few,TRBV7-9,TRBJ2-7,CASSLARVGHEQYF,TGTGCCAGCAGCTTAGCTCGGGTGGGGCACGAGCAGTACTTC
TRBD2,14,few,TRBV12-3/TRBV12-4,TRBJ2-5,CASSFSGREETQYF,TGTGCCAGCAGTTTCTCAGGGAGGGAAGAGACCCAGTACTTC
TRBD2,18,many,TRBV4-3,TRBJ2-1,CASSPLAGKASSYNEQFF,TGCGCCAGCAGCCCCTTAGCGGGAAAGGCGAGCTCCTACAATGAGCAGTTCTTC
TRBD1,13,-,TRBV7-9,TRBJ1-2,CASRRDSYLGYTF,TGTGCCAGTCGCCGGGACAGCTATCTTGGCTACACCTTC
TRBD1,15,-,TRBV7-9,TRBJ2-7,CASSEWTGGAYEQYF,TGTGCCAGCAGCGAATGGACAGGTGGTGCCTACGAGCAGTACTTC
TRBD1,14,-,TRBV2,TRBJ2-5,CASSGKGAQETQYF,TGTGCCAGCAGTGGGAAGGGGGCCCAAGAGACCCAGTACTTC
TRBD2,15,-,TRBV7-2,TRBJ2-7,CASSRGLAGEYEQYF,TGTGCCAGCTCCAGGGGACTAGCGGGAGAATACGAGCAGTACTTC
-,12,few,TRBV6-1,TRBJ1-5,CASNILNQPQHF,TGTGCCAGCAACATCTTGAATCAGCCCCAGCATTTT
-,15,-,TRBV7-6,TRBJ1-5,CASSSGLSGHQPQHF,TGTGCCAGCAGCTCGGGGCTATCGGGCCATCAGCCCCAGCATTTT
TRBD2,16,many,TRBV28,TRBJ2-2,CASREPRLAGTGELFF,TGTGCCAGCAGAGAGCCCCGACTAGCGGGGACCGGGGAGCTGTTTTTT
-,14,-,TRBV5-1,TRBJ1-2,CASSLEGALYGYTF,TGCGCCAGCAGCTTGGAAGGGGCCCTTTATGGCTACACCTTC
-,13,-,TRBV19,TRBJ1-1,CASLQAGGTEAFF,TGTGCCAGCCTACAGGCTGGGGGCACTGAAGCTTTCTTT
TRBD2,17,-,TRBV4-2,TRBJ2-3,CASSQDAKRDAADTQYF,TGTGCCAGCAGCCAAGATGCAAAGCGGGACGCCGCAGATACGCAGTATTTT
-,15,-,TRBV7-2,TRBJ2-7,CASSSHCRVGDEQYF,TGTGCCAGCAGTTCTCACTGCAGGGTTGGGGACGAGCAGTACTTC
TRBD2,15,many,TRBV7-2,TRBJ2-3,CASSPEGTRADTQYF,TGTGCCAGCAGCCCAGAAGGGACTAGGGCAGATACGCAGTATTTT
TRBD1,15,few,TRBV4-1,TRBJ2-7,CASSQEWTGGREQYF,TGCGCCAGCAGCCAAGAGTGGACAGGGGGGCGCGAGCAGTACTTC
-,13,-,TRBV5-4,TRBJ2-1,CASSPAPHNEQFF,TGTGCCAGCAGCCCCGCACCCCACAATGAGCAGTTCTTC
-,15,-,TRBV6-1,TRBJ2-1,CASSYDGSSYNEQFF,TGTGCCAGCAGTTACGACGGGAGCTCCTACAATGAGCAGTTCTTC
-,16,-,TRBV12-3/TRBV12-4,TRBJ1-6,CASSPGGGRKNSPLHF,TGTGCCAGCAGCCCCGGGGGGGGCCGGAAAAATTCACCCCTCCACTTT
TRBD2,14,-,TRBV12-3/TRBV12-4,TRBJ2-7,CASRSTGTRYEQYF,TGTGCCAGCAGGAGTACAGGGACTAGATACGAGCAGTACTTC
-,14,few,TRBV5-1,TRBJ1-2,CASSWTQDNYGYTF,TGCGCCAGCAGCTGGACACAGGATAACTATGGCTACACCTTC
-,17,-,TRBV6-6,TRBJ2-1,CASSYSKGGGAYNEQFF,TGTGCCAGCAGTTACTCGAAGGGGGGAGGGGCCTACAATGAGCAGTTCTTC
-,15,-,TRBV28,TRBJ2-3,CASSSVTGRPDTQYF,TGTGCCAGCAGTTCCGTGACAGGGAGGCCAGATACGCAGTATTTT
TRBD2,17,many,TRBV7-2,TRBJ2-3,CASSLVGTSGSGDTQYF,TGTGCCAGCAGCTTAGTGGGGACTAGCGGGAGTGGAGATACGCAGTATTTT
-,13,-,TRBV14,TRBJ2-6,CASSQAGANVLTF,TGTGCCAGCAGCCAAGCTGGGGCCAACGTCCTGACTTTC